This TCR beta chain comes out of a study of T cell responses to AZD1222 COVID-19 vaccine (dated by TCRdb to the early 2020s). With regard to the full study: AZD1222 recipients given second doses at about 4 weeks or at about 12 weeks were pooled, since spike-specific TCR depth and breadth were not found to differ between the two schedules. A total of about 230 trial participants underwent TCR sequencing, of whom some 210 received two doses of AZD1222 and around 25 received two doses of the MenACWY control vaccine. Trial participants were enrolled into age subgroups of 18-55, 56-69 and 70-plus years, which contained around 150, 29 and 61 TCR-sequenced participants, respectively. The full study reports these points: CD4 TCRs associated with the vaccine covered the entire spike protein, and the dominant responses were in regions 160-218 and 743-854. Reportedly, close to half of the unique spike-specific TCRs recognized epitopes lying outside the regions that are mutated in the B.1.351 and B.1.1.7 variants. Conclusions about previously exposed vaccinees are limited, since just a handful of AZD1222 recipients were seropositive for SARS-CoV-2 at baseline. After two AZD1222 doses, spike-specific TCR breadth and depth were significantly higher than at day 0 and than in MenACWY recipients. In the small 56-69-year group, the increase in depth fell short of significance, most likely because of low power. Because no day 14 peak-response samples were available, repertoires were characterized only after the peak T cell response. Most participants were white British and females outnumbered males, and the authors suggested that clonal diversity may have been underestimated.

As concerns this clone: It has no known antigen specificity. No base quality values were provided; no much bigger clone lies one nucleotide off.

The label giving this sample's time point can be read as: baseline before first vaccination. Vaccinee samples were obtained from the UK trials COV001 and COV002, which included a single-blind randomized controlled phase 2/3 trial of AZD1222 (ChAdOx1 nCoV-19) in healthy adults. For TCRbeta chain sequencing, PBMC samples from trial participants were taken at day 0 and at day 28 after the second dose. The CDR3 regions of human TCRbeta chains were analyzed by immunosequencing. In the paper's pipeline: TCRs in the repertoires were matched against a reference library of SARS-CoV-2-specific TCRs that had been generated with the MIRA antigen-specificity platform. Breadth was defined as the fraction of unique TCRs that were SARS-CoV-2-associated, and depth was defined as the fraction of total T cells that were SARS-CoV-2-associated. Each spike-specific TCR was assigned to its reactive spike region and to a CD4 or CD8 class using the MIRA data. Log10-transformed breadth and depth values were compared by one-way ANOVA with Sidak's multiple comparisons tests. The immuneACCESS repertoire file appears here via TCRdb, limited to in-frame rearrangements. These files lack a portion of the clones; in checked studies, under half of the deficit traces to unresolved V genes, and the cause of the others is not known. The DNA was the basis for D and trimming; V, J and clone size are from that table. The sample contains roughly 180,000 clones, approximately 92% of them found a single time. The ten top clones hold about 6.9% of the sample.

The germline V gene (reference sequence) provides CDR1 LNHNV and CDR2 YYDKDF. Deletion took 3 bases off V and 0 bases off J, with a span of 16 bases between the germline ends. Including cysteine and phenylalanine, the CDR3 has 17 amino acids. Solely the CDR3 DNA is kept, with 51 bases framed from the first base. Sequences were derived from peripheral blood, sampled on day 0 of AZD1222 vaccination. The receptor comes from an adult in good health. Rearrangement joined TRBV15 to TRBJ2-3, with TRBD1 as a weak D call on 6 bases. The CDR3 reads as follows: CATSREPVGGSTDTQYF. The bases are TGTGCCACCAGCAGGGAACCGGTAGGGGGAAGCACAGATACGCAGTATTTT.